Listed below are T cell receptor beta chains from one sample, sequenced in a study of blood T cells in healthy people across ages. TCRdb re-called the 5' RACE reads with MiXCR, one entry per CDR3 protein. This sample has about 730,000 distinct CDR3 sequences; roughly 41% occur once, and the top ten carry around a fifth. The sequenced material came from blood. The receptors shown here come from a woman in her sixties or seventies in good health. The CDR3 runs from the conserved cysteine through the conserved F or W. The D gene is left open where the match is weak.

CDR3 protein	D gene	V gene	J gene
CASSKWGEKETQYF	NA	TRBV21-1	TRBJ2-5
CATSRDWRGGSPNEQFF	TRBD2	TRBV15	TRBJ2-1
CAISTLGGYEQYF	NA	TRBV10-3	TRBJ2-7
CASSYGRQNQETQYF	NA	TRBV6-2/TRBV6-3	TRBJ2-5
CASSLGGHTKSNTEAFF	NA	TRBV11-1	TRBJ1-1
CVSSVREGYTF	NA	TRBV4-2	TRBJ1-2
CSARGASDYEQYF	NA	TRBV20-1	NA
CASSQNVQESYGYTF	NA	TRBV4-2	TRBJ1-2
CASSAQGGGQLETQYF	NA	TRBV7-3	TRBJ2-5
CASSYPLSGSHHEATRYF	TRBD2	TRBV6-2/TRBV6-3	TRBJ2-3
CASSYDSPETGAYEQYF	TRBD1	TRBV6-5	TRBJ2-7
CASSPFPGLAGGLETQYF	TRBD2	TRBV27	TRBJ2-5
CAGSLASGEEIQYF	NA	TRBV7-2	TRBJ2-5
CASSDSSNSPLHF	NA	TRBV6-5	TRBJ1-6
CASSKGLAGVYEQYF	TRBD2	TRBV3-1	TRBJ2-7
CASSHQVRQAYEQYF	NA	TRBV3-1	TRBJ2-7
CASSRDNTYEQYF	NA	TRBV5-1	TRBJ2-7
CASSYTSGVVGLTENIQYF	TRBD2	TRBV6-5	TRBJ2-4
CASRLSGAETQYF	TRBD2	TRBV3-1	TRBJ2-5
CASSSTSGYYEQYF	TRBD2	TRBV7-2	TRBJ2-7
CASSLTPGVNTEAFF	NA	TRBV11-2	TRBJ1-1
CASGLVQRGQFF	NA	TRBV12-5	TRBJ2-1
CASSQDFTRTNEQYF	NA	TRBV4-2	TRBJ2-5
CASSYGLSSETQYF	NA	TRBV6-5	TRBJ2-5
CASSYGLAGQFF	TRBD2	TRBV6-2/TRBV6-3	TRBJ2-1
CSADAREQFF	NA	TRBV20-1	TRBJ2-1
CASSLTGGPPDTQYF	TRBD2	TRBV12-3/TRBV12-4	TRBJ2-3